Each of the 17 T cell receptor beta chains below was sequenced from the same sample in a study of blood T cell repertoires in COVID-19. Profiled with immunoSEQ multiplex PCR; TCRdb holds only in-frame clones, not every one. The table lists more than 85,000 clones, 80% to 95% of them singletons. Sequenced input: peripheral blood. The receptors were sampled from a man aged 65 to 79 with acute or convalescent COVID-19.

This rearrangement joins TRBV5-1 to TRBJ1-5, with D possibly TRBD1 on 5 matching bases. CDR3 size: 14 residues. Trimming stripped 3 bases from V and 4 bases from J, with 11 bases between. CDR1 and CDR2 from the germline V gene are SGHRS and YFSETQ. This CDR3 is CASSWGDENQPQHF. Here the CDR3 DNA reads TGCGCCAGCAGCTGGGGGGACGAGAATCAGCCCCAGCATTTT.

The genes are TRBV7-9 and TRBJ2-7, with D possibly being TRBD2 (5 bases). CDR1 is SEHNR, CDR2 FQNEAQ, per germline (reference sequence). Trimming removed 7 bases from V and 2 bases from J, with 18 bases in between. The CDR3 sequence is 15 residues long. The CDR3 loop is CASNTDRDPPYEQYF. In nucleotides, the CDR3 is TGTGCCAGCAACACTGACCGGGATCCTCCCTACGAGCAGTACTTC.

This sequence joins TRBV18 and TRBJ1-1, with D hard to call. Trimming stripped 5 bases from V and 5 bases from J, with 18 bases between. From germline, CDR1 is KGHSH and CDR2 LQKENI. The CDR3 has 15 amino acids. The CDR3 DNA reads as TGTGCCAGCTCAGCATCCTGGAGGGTGGAGACTGAAGCTTTCTTT. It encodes CASSASWRVETEAFF.

CDR3 sequence (DNA): TGTGCCAGCAGTTTACAAGAGGGGGCACAGGGGCGCTCACCCCTCCACTTT. Encoded protein: CASSLQEGAQGRSPLHF. The rearrangement uses TRBV28 and TRBJ1-6, with 7 bases that match TRBD1. The CDR3 extends over 17 amino acids. Germline loops: CDR1 MDHEN, CDR2 SYDVKM. V lost 2 bases to trimming and J lost 10 bases; unmatched junction nucleotides: 14.

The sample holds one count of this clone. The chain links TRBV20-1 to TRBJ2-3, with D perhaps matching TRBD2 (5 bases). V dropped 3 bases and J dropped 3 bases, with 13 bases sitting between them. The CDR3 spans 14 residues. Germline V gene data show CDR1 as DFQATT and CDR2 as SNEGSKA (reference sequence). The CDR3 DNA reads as TGCAGTGCTAGTGGCACCCCGGGGACAGATACGCAGTATTTT. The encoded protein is CSASGTPGTDTQYF.

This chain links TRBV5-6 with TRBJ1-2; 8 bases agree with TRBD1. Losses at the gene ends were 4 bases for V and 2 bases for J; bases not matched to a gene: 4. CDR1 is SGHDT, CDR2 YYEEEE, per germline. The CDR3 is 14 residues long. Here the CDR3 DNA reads TGTGCCAGCAGCCCCGACAGGGGAAACTATGGCTACACCTTC. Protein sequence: CASSPDRGNYGYTF.

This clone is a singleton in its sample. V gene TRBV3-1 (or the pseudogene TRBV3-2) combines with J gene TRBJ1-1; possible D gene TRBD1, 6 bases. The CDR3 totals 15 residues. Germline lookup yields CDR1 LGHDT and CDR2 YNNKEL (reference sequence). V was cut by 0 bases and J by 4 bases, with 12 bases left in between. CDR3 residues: CASSQEWGRGTEAFF. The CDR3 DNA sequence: TGTGCCAGCAGCCAAGAGTGGGGGCGCGGCACTGAAGCTTTCTTT.

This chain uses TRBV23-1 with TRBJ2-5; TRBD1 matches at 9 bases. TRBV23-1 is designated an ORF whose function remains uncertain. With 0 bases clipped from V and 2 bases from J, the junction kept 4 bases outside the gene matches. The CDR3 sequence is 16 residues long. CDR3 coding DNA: TGCGCCAGCAGTCAATCGCCCGGACAGGGGCAAGAGACCCAGTACTTC. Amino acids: CASSQSPGQGQETQYF.

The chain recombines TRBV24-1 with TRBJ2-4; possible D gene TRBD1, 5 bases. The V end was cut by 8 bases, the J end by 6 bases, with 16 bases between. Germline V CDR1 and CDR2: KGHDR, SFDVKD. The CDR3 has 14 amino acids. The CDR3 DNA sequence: TGTGCCACCACCCCACAGGAGTCGGCAAACATTCAGTACTTC. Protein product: CATTPQESANIQYF.

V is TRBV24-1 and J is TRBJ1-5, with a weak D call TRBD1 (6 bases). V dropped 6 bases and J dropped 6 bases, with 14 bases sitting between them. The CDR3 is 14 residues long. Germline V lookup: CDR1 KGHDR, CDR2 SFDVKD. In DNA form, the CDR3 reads TGTGCCACCAGTATGGGACAAGACCTTCAGCCCCAGCATTTT. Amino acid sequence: CATSMGQDLQPQHF.

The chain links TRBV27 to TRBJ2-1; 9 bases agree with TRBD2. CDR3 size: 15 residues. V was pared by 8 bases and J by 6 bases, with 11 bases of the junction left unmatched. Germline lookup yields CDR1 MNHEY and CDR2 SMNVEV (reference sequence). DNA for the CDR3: TGTGCCAGCCGCGGTGGCGGGAGGGCCGGCAATGAGCAGTTCTTC. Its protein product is CASRGGGRAGNEQFF.

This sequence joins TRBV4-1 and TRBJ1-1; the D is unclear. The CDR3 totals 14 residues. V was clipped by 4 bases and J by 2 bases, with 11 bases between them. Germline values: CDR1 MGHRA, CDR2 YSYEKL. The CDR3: CASSPTGSNTEAFF. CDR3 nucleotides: TGCGCCAGCAGCCCGACGGGATCCAACACTGAAGCTTTCTTT.

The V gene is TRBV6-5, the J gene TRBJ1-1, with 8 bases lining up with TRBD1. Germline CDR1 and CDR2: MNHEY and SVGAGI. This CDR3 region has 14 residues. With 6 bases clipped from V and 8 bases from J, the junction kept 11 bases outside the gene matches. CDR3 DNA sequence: TGTGCCAGCAGCCGACAGGGGCTTAAACAGGAAGCTTTCTTT. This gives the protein CASSRQGLKQEAFF.

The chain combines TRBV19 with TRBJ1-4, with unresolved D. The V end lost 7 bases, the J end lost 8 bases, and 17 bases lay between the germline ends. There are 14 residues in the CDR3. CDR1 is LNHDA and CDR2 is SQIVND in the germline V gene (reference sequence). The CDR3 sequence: CASTRGLELEKLFF. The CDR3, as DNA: TGTGCCAGTACTAGAGGACTCGAGTTGGAAAAACTGTTTTTT.

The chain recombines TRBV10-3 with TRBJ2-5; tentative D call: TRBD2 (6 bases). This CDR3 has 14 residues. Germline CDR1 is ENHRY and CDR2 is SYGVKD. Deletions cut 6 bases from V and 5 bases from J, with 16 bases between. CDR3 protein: CAISAGRGLETQYF. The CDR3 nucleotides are TGTGCCATCAGCGCGGGACGTGGATTGGAGACCCAGTACTTC.

CDR3 sequence (DNA): TGTGCCAGCAGTGAATGGGCGGGCCAAGAGACCCAGTACTTC. Amino acid sequence: CASSEWAGQETQYF. The J gene is TRBJ2-5, the V gene TRBV6-1; D is possibly TRBD2 (5 bases). The length of the CDR3 is 14 residues. Germline V gives CDR1 MNHNS, CDR2 SASEGT. V was trimmed by 2 bases and J by 1 base, leaving 8 bases between them.

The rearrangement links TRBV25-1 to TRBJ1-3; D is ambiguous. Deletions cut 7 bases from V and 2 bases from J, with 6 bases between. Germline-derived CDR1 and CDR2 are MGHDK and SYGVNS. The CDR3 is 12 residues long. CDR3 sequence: CASNSAGNTIYF. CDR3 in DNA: TGTGCCAGCAACAGTGCTGGAAACACCATATATTTT.